These 17 T cell receptor beta chains came from one sample sequenced in a study of blood T cells in healthy people across ages. Alongside a J-beta primer mix, a sample-barcoded 5' primer served in a second PCR lasting about 7 to 11 cycles. TCRdb called the 5' RACE reads again in MiXCR, with one record for every CDR3 protein. The data contain about 640,000 distinct CDR3 sequences, under 65% of them singletons. Sequenced: blood. The receptors stem from a man aged 55 to 70 in good health.

The chain combines TRBV3-1 with TRBJ2-7; 13 nucleotides align to TRBD2. The J call may be mistaken, given a closer DNA end match to TRBJ2-5. Per germline, CDR1 LGHDT and CDR2 YNNKEL (reference sequence). This CDR3 is 14 amino acids long. DNA for the CDR3: TGTGCCACCCGAACTAGCGGGGGGGTAGGGACCCAGTACTTC. This translates into CATRTSGGVGTQYF.

The V and J genes are TRBV7-2 and TRBJ1-6; no definite D call. The CDR3 length is 14 residues. Germline loops: CDR1 SGHTA, CDR2 FQGNSA. Trimming left V 5 bases short and J 5 bases short, with 10 bases between. The CDR3 bases are TGTGCCAGCAGCCCTACCTTGAATAATTCACCCCTCCACTTT. Residues: CASSPTLNNSPLHF.

The J gene is TRBJ2-3, the V gene TRBV20-1; TRBD1 matches 9 bases. The CDR3 sequence is 15 residues long. Germline V gene lookup returns CDR1 DFQATT and CDR2 SNEGSKA (reference sequence). V was pared by 4 bases and J by 2 bases, with 7 bases of the junction left unmatched. The CDR3 sequence is CSATSGTGFTDTQYF. CDR3 in DNA: TGCAGTGCTACCTCCGGGACAGGGTTCACAGATACGCAGTATTTT.

This rearrangement joins TRBV12-3 or TRBV12-4 to TRBJ1-2, with a tentative D call TRBD1 (6 bases). Trimming removed 5 bases at V and 8 bases at J, with 18 bases between. This CDR3 is 14 amino acids long. The CDR3 DNA sequence: TGTGCCAGCAGTAGCCGCCTCACAGGGTACGGCTACACCTTC. Translation gives CASSSRLTGYGYTF.

The chain recombines TRBV28 with TRBJ2-1; TRBD1 agrees at 9 bases. V lost 5 bases to trimming and J lost 13 bases; unmatched junction nucleotides: 12. Per germline, CDR1 MDHEN and CDR2 SYDVKM. CDR3 length: 14 amino acids. CDR3 nucleotides: TGTGCCAGCAGTGAAAGTGACAGGGGGGAGACCCAGTTCTTC. Translating gives CASSESDRGETQFF.

The chain has TRBV7-9 and TRBJ2-5; 9 bases fit TRBD1. The assigned J gene may be wrong: the sequence end matches TRBJ2-7 better. Germline CDR1 and CDR2: SEHNR and FQNEAQ (reference sequence). The CDR3 extends over 17 amino acids. The CDR3 spells CASSSTAPGQGGVEQYF. The CDR3 coding sequence is TGTGCCAGCAGCTCGACAGCACCGGGACAGGGAGGAGTCGAGCAGTACTTC.

The rearrangement links TRBV20-1 to TRBJ2-3; 10 nucleotides match TRBD2. The CDR3 totals 18 residues. CDR1 and CDR2 from the germline V gene are DFQATT and SNEGSKA (reference sequence). V lost 0 bases, J lost 8 bases, and 17 bases stayed unmatched. DNA of the CDR3: TGCAGTGCTAGAGATTCCCTAGCGGGGGCCTATTCCTCAGGTACGCAGTATTTT. Residues: CSARDSLAGAYSSGTQYF.

The chain is built from TRBV27 and TRBJ2-1, with no clear D. Trimming left V 3 bases short and J 6 bases short, with 18 bases between. Germline V gives CDR1 MNHEY, CDR2 SMNVEV (reference sequence). This CDR3 is 16 amino acids long. The CDR3 reads CASSFWASSMANEQFF. CDR3 DNA sequence: TGTGCCAGCAGTTTTTGGGCCAGCAGTATGGCCAATGAGCAGTTCTTC.

CDR3 residues: CASSRRQEQYF. The CDR3 nucleotides read TGTGCCAGCAGCCGACGACAAGAGCAGTACTTC. The rearrangement uses TRBV3-1 and TRBJ2-4; D call uncertain. V was cut by 4 bases and J by 13 bases, with 11 bases left in between. The V gene's germline CDR1 is LGHDT and CDR2 YNNKEL (reference sequence). The CDR3 length is 11 residues.

The chain combines TRBV12-3 or TRBV12-4 with TRBJ2-7; the D gene could be TRBD1 or TRBD2 (5 bases each). V was shortened by 6 bases and J by 2 bases, with 14 bases between the two germline ends. The CDR3 contains 14 residues. The CDR3 is CASSSGTQTYEQYF. In DNA form, the CDR3 reads TGTGCCAGCAGCTCCGGGACGCAGACCTACGAGCAGTACTTC.

There are a few counts of this clonotype. V gene TRBV5-1 combines with J gene TRBJ2-7; either TRBD1 or TRBD2 may supply D (5 bases each). The V end was cut by 2 bases, the J end by 3 bases, with 21 bases between. The CDR3 runs to 17 residues. Per the germline V gene, CDR1 is SGHRS and CDR2 is YFSETQ. CDR3 in amino acids: CASSFQMGPRGVYEQYF. CDR3 DNA sequence: TGCGCCAGCAGCTTCCAAATGGGACCCCGGGGAGTCTACGAGCAGTACTTC.

The chain combines TRBV20-1 with TRBJ1-6; the D gene is possibly TRBD1 (5 bases). The germline V gene encodes CDR1 DFQATT and CDR2 SNEGSKA (reference sequence). This CDR3 has 14 amino acids. V dropped 3 bases and J dropped 5 bases, with 11 bases sitting between them. CDR3 sequence (DNA): TGCAGTGCTAGGGGGGTGGGCAATAATTCACCCCTCCACTTT. Its protein product is CSARGVGNNSPLHF.

A remark on this clonotype: Compared with germline, one end of the junction differs, possibly owing to a read error. V and J are TRBV4-2 and TRBJ2-5; either TRBD1 or TRBD2 may supply D (5 bases each). This CDR3 has 14 amino acids. The germline V gene encodes CDR1 LGHNA and CDR2 YNFKEQ. Here the CDR3 DNA reads TGTGCCAGCAGCCAAGGGTGGGACCAGGAGACCCAGTACTTC. Translating gives CASSQGWDQETQYF.

The CDR3 DNA follows: TGCGCCAGCAGCCCCCAATCCGGGGGGGGCGGGTATGGCTACACCTTC. This sequence encodes CASSPQSGGGGYGYTF. This chain uses TRBV4-1 with TRBJ1-2, with TRBD1 as a possible D gene (6 bases). The CDR3 totals 16 residues. V was shortened by 4 bases and J by 5 bases, with 20 bases between the two germline ends. Germline V gene lookup returns CDR1 MGHRA and CDR2 YSYEKL.

This clonotype appeared a single time. This chain connects TRBV5-1 to TRBJ2-1; no definite D call. Germline loops: CDR1 SGHRS, CDR2 YFSETQ. Trimming shortened V by 4 bases and J by 6 bases, and 11 bases separated the two germline ends. This CDR3 has 13 residues. CDR3 sequence reads: CASSLVPVNEQFF. CDR3 bases: TGCGCCAGCAGCCTAGTTCCGGTCAATGAGCAGTTCTTC. Combining the CDR3 with reference TRBV5-1 and TRBJ2-1 gives the whole variable domain KAGVTQTPRYLIKTRGQQVTLSCSPISGHRSVSWYQQTPGQGLQFLFEYFSETQRNKGNFPGRFSGRQFSNSRSEMNVSTLELGDSALYLCASSLVPVNEQFFGPGTRLTVL.

A few counts support this clonotype. The chain couples TRBV12-3 or TRBV12-4 to TRBJ2-3; D is ambiguous. V gave up 5 bases and J gave up 5 bases, with 8 bases separating them. The CDR3 spans 12 residues. The CDR3 here is CASSLNGDTQYF. DNA of the CDR3: TGTGCCAGCAGTCTTAATGGAGATACGCAGTATTTT.

The J gene is TRBJ2-3, the V gene TRBV3-1; no clear D. The CDR3 extends over 16 amino acids. V lost 3 bases to trimming and J lost 4 bases, with 17 bases between them. Germline CDR1 reads LGHDT; CDR2 reads YNNKEL (reference sequence). DNA for the CDR3: TGTGCCAGCAGCCAGACGAAGCTAGATGGGGCAGATACGCAGTATTTT. Residues: CASSQTKLDGADTQYF.